Listed here are 6 T cell receptor beta chains from one sample, sequenced in a study of STAT5B mutations in CD4+ large granular lymphocyte leukemia. This table comes from immunoSEQ multiplex PCR, and its TCRdb copy is limited to in-frame clones, with some not included. The sample has more than 30,000 clones, 70% to 90% seen once; the top ten hold over 0.4%. Sequencing used CD4+ T cells from blood buffy coats. Receptors originate from a human donor in good health.

This rearrangement joins TRBV7-7 to TRBJ2-1; 8 bases align to TRBD2. The V gene's germline CDR1 is SSHAT and CDR2 FNYEAQ (reference sequence). V lost 3 bases, J lost 8 bases, and 9 bases stayed unmatched. The CDR3 consists of 15 residues. The CDR3 protein is CASSLGSGSHYEQFF. In nucleotides, the CDR3 is TGTGCCAGCAGCTTGGGGAGCGGGAGTCACTATGAGCAGTTCTTC. The complete variable domain, with remaining parts taken from reference TRBV7-7 and TRBJ2-1, reads GAGVSQSPRYKVTKRGQDVTLRCDPISSHATLYWYQQALGQGPEFLTYFNYEAQPDKSGLPSDRFSAERPEGSISTLTIQRTEQRDSAMYRCASSLGSGSHYEQFFGPGTRLTVL.

The chain employs TRBV19 and TRBJ2-3; the match to TRBD2 covers 11 bases. Germline V gives CDR1 LNHDA, CDR2 SQIVND (reference sequence). J gave up 1 base and V 5 bases, and 8 bases lay outside the gene matches. The CDR3 is 17 amino acids. CDR3 protein: CASSRSGRGAGTDTQYF. The CDR3 DNA sequence: TGTGCCAGTAGTCGTAGCGGGAGGGGAGCTGGCACAGATACGCAGTATTTT.

The gene calls are TRBV6-1 and TRBJ1-1; unclear D gene. The CDR3 totals 13 residues. Germline V gene data show CDR1 as MNHNS and CDR2 as SASEGT. The ends were cut back, 6 bases at V and 1 base at J, with 9 bases in the middle. The CDR3 sequence is CASSSSSNTEAFF. In DNA form, the CDR3 reads TGTGCCAGCAGCTCGAGCTCGAACACTGAAGCTTTCTTT.

CDR3 region: CASSESSYEQYF. The CDR3 DNA reads as TGTGCCAGCAGTGAGTCCTCCTACGAGCAGTACTTC. The chain couples TRBV6-1 to TRBJ2-7; no clear D. Trimming shortened V by 3 bases and J by 0 bases, and 3 bases separated the two germline ends. The CDR3 is 12 residues long. Germline CDR1 MNHNS, CDR2 SASEGT.

The chain carries TRBV28 and TRBJ1-5; tentatively, D is TRBD1 (5 bases). V was cut by 11 bases and J by 2 bases, with 13 bases left in between. Germline V gives CDR1 MDHEN, CDR2 SYDVKM. The CDR3 covers 13 residues. For the CDR3, the DNA is TGTGCCTCTCGGGGAGGGGGCAATCAGCCCCAGCATTTT. It is translated as CASRGGGNQPQHF.

This chain joins TRBV29-1 and TRBJ2-3, with D possibly being TRBD1 or TRBD2 (5 bases each). The germline CDR1 and CDR2 sequences are SQVTM and ANQGSEA. V was trimmed by 5 bases and J by 1 base, leaving 10 bases between them. This CDR3 is built from 13 residues. Here the CDR3 reads CSVSLGGTDTQYF. CDR3 sequence (DNA): TGCAGCGTTTCCCTGGGGGGCACAGATACGCAGTATTTT.